These T cell receptor beta chains were read from a single sample in a study of CD8+ T cells in alopecia areata. The protocol was immunoSEQ multiplex PCR, while the TCRdb copy is restricted to in-frame clones and leaves out a portion. In the table there are under 350,000 clones, roughly 64% of which are singletons. Sequenced material: CD4+ T cells sorted from blood, taken at week 24, from a patient treated with tofacitinib. The receptor source for this set is a human donor with alopecia areata. Both conserved end residues are part of each CDR3. A D gene is named only where the DNA matches it firmly. Expanded clones are given a class, and other clones once, few, many or no size at all.

j_call v_call clone_size d_call cdr3_aa cdr3_nt
TRBJ1-2 TRBV25-1 - TRBD1 CATVDRGPGGYTF TGTGCCACGGTGGACAGGGGGCCGGGAGGCTACACCTTC
TRBJ1-6 TRBV29-1 few TRBD1 CSVESTGGPSSYNSPLHF TGCAGCGTTGAATCGACAGGGGGCCCAAGCTCCTATAATTCACCCCTCCACTTT
TRBJ1-1 TRBV28 - TRBD1 CASSPFQQGSAEAFF TGTGCCAGCAGTCCCTTTCAACAGGGGAGCGCTGAAGCTTTCTTT
TRBJ1-5 TRBV5-6 - - CASSLQQGYNQPQHF TGTGCCAGCAGCTTGCAGCAGGGGTACAATCAGCCCCAGCATTTT
TRBJ1-1 TRBV29-1 few - CSVESWWTEAFF TGCAGCGTTGAAAGTTGGTGGACTGAAGCTTTCTTT
TRBJ1-4 TRBV7-8 - TRBD1 CASSPLRTGTNEKLFF TGTGCCAGCAGCCCATTGAGGACAGGAACTAATGAAAAACTGTTTTTT
TRBJ2-7 TRBV15 - TRBD1 CATSREGQAYEQYF TGTGCCACCAGCAGAGAGGGACAGGCCTACGAGCAGTACTTC
TRBJ1-1 TRBV30 - TRBD1 CASPFRTGQAFF TGTGCCTCCCCTTTTCGGACAGGTCAAGCTTTCTTT
TRBJ2-7 TRBV7-9 - TRBD1 CASSRTGEYEQYF TGTGCCAGCAGCCGAACAGGGGAATACGAGCAGTACTTC
TRBJ2-7 TRBV6-1 - - CASSESGEVSYEQYF TGTGCCAGCAGTGAAAGCGGAGAGGTTTCCTACGAGCAGTACTTC
TRBJ1-5 TRBV6-1 - - CASSAVSNQPQHF TGTGCCAGCAGTGCCGTCAGCAATCAGCCCCAGCATTTT
TRBJ2-3 TRBV2 - - CANSQDLATDTQYF TGTGCCAATAGTCAGGACTTGGCCACAGATACGCAGTATTTT
TRBJ2-1 TRBV5-1 - - CASSLAPRSSSSYNEQFF TGCGCCAGCAGCTTGGCCCCCAGGAGTTCCAGCTCCTACAATGAGCAGTTCTTC
TRBJ2-2 TRBV14 few - CASSQPSLGSNTGELFF TGTGCCAGCAGCCAACCGTCACTGGGCTCGAACACCGGGGAGCTGTTTTTT
TRBJ2-5 TRBV7-8 - - CASSLVQQETQYF TGTGCCAGCAGCTTAGTACAGCAAGAGACCCAGTACTTC
TRBJ2-1 TRBV11-2 few - CASSPSGHLGFF TGTGCCAGCAGCCCCTCGGGACACCTGGGGTTCTTC
TRBJ2-3 TRBV7-2 few TRBD2 CASTLRLAGTDTQYF TGTGCCAGCACCTTAAGACTAGCGGGCACAGATACGCAGTATTTT
TRBJ2-5 TRBV29-1 - - CSAAGPSQETQYF TGCAGCGCCGCGGGGCCTAGCCAAGAGACCCAGTACTTC
TRBJ1-2 TRBV11-2 - TRBD1 CASRLGQANYGYTF TGTGCCAGCAGACTAGGACAGGCGAACTATGGCTACACCTTC
TRBJ2-7 TRBV7-6 - TRBD1 CASSFGTASYEQYF TGTGCCAGCAGCTTCGGGACAGCGTCCTACGAGCAGTACTTC
TRBJ2-5 TRBV19 - - CASKERGEQETQYF TGTGCCAGTAAAGAGCGAGGGGAGCAAGAGACCCAGTACTTC
TRBJ2-6 TRBV28 many - CARGGPWTGYLSGANVLTF TGTGCCAGGGGGGGCCCCTGGACAGGTTACCTCTCTGGGGCCAACGTCCTGACTTTC
TRBJ1-5 TRBV14 - - CASSRSGGNQPQHF TGTGCCAGCAGCCGATCGGGGGGCAATCAGCCCCAGCATTTT
TRBJ2-3 TRBV5-1 - TRBD2 CASSPRLAGTTDTQYF TGCGCCAGCAGCCCCCGACTAGCGGGGACCACAGATACGCAGTATTTT
TRBJ1-2 TRBV27 few - CASSLREDYGYTF TGTGCCAGCAGTTTAAGGGAGGACTATGGCTACACCTTC
TRBJ2-1 TRBV30 few TRBD2 CAWSVPSGGARNEQFF TGTGCCTGGAGTGTCCCGAGCGGGGGGGCAAGAAATGAGCAGTTCTTC
TRBJ1-2 TRBV19 few TRBD1 CASSGQGTRSYGYTF TGTGCCAGTAGTGGACAGGGGACACGATCATATGGCTACACCTTC
TRBJ2-3 TRBV7-8 - - CASSLAPNQVQYF TGTGCCAGCAGCTTAGCGCCTAACCAAGTGCAGTATTTT
TRBJ2-7 TRBV27 - - CASTSWARSYEQYF TGTGCCAGCACCTCATGGGCACGATCCTACGAGCAGTACTTC
TRBJ2-1 TRBV28 - TRBD2 CASSLQRGGRGEQFF TGTGCCAGCAGTTTACAGCGGGGGGGCCGAGGTGAGCAGTTCTTC
TRBJ2-5 TRBV7-9 - - CASSPVSLQTQYF TGTGCCAGCAGCCCAGTGTCCCTACAGACCCAGTACTTC
TRBJ1-1 TRBV4-1 - TRBD1 CASSRHRGTNTEAFF TGCGCCAGCAGCCGTCACAGGGGAACGAACACTGAAGCTTTCTTT
TRBJ2-5 TRBV7-9 - - CASSLAGRETQYF TGTGCCAGCAGCTTAGCGGGCAGGGAGACCCAGTACTTC
TRBJ1-1 TRBV30 - TRBD1 CAWRRDRDTEAFF TGTGCCTGGAGAAGGGACAGGGACACTGAAGCTTTCTTT
TRBJ2-7 TRBV5-4 - TRBD1 CASTADRVGNEQYF TGTGCCAGCACCGCGGACAGGGTAGGGAACGAGCAGTACTTC
TRBJ2-5 TRBV4-3 - - CASSLQTGPGGTQYF TGCGCCAGCAGCCTGCAGACGGGACCCGGAGGGACCCAGTACTTC
TRBJ2-5 TRBV29-1 few - CSGKEGEETQYF TGCAGCGGGAAGGAGGGGGAAGAGACCCAGTACTTC
TRBJ2-5 TRBV7-2 - - CASSLASQGRETQYF TGTGCCAGCAGCTTAGCGTCGCAGGGTCGGGAGACCCAGTACTTC
TRBJ1-4 TRBV6-4 - - CASSDSGGKLFF TGTGCCAGCAGTGACTCGGGAGGAAAACTGTTTTTT
TRBJ2-7 TRBV15 - - CATSRDTSNYEQYF TGTGCCACCAGCAGAGATACGAGCAACTACGAGCAGTACTTC
TRBJ1-5 TRBV7-8 - TRBD1 CASSVGTGAHQPQHF TGTGCCAGCAGCGTAGGGACAGGGGCTCATCAGCCCCAGCATTTT
TRBJ2-1 TRBV5-1 once TRBD1 CASSWDRVEQFF TGCGCCAGCAGCTGGGACAGGGTGGAGCAGTTCTTC
TRBJ2-2 TRBV11-2 few - CASSLDGDTGELFF TGTGCCAGCAGCTTAGACGGGGACACCGGGGAGCTGTTTTTT
TRBJ2-5 TRBV29-1 - TRBD1 CSGRDSRQETQYF TGCAGCGGCCGGGACAGTAGACAAGAGACCCAGTACTTC
TRBJ2-1 TRBV28 once - CASSPVTALGGIGNNEQFF TGTGCCAGCAGTCCAGTGACGGCGTTAGGAGGTATCGGTAACAATGAGCAGTTCTTC
TRBJ2-7 TRBV9 few - CASSVAAKPAYEQYF TGTGCCAGCAGCGTAGCTGCCAAGCCGGCATACGAGCAGTACTTC
TRBJ2-1 TRBV5-5 few - CASSLGFYNEQFF TGTGCCAGCAGCTTGGGCTTTTACAATGAGCAGTTCTTC
TRBJ2-1 TRBV7-2 - - CASSLAHGQGPYNEQFF TGTGCCAGCAGCTTAGCGCACGGTCAGGGTCCCTACAATGAGCAGTTCTTC
TRBJ2-6 TRBV2 - - CASRGGAGANVLTF TGTGCCAGCAGGGGGGGAGCTGGGGCCAACGTCCTGACTTTC
TRBJ2-3 TRBV20-1 - - CSAGGYTQYF TGCAGTGCTGGGGGGTATACGCAGTATTTT
TRBJ2-1 TRBV29-1 - - CSVEGPVGEQFF TGCAGCGTTGAAGGACCGGTCGGGGAGCAGTTCTTC
TRBJ1-6 TRBV7-6 - - CASSLSEGNSPLHF TGTGCCAGCAGCTTATCAGAGGGTAATTCACCCCTCCACTTT
TRBJ2-2 TRBV7-3 - - CASSSGNTGELFF TGTGCCAGCAGCTCGGGGAACACCGGGGAGCTGTTTTTT
TRBJ1-2 TRBV30 - - CAWMEGPPFYGYTF TGTGCCTGGATGGAGGGGCCCCCATTTTATGGCTACACCTTC
TRBJ2-2 TRBV6-1 - TRBD1 CASSPTHRGIGELFF TGTGCCAGCAGCCCTACCCACAGGGGGATCGGGGAGCTGTTTTTT